Presented here are 21 T cell receptor beta chains from one specimen sequenced in a study of CD8 T cells in ankylosing spondylitis. Via MiXCR, TCRdb re-called the 5' RACE reads, giving one row per CDR3 protein. The sample consists of approximately 300,000 distinct CDR3 sequences, 20% of them appearing once. Sequencing used blood, either unsorted or a sorted T cell fraction (not recorded which). The source is a male donor with ankylosing spondylitis or in good health (not recorded which).

The V gene is TRBV7-3, the J gene TRBJ2-1, with TRBD2 matching 7 bases. The CDR3 length is 13 residues. V lost 3 bases to trimming and J lost 9 bases; unmatched junction nucleotides: 5. The germline V gene encodes CDR1 SGHTA and CDR2 FQGTGA. CDR3 DNA: TGTGCCAGCAGCTTCCTGCGGGAGAGTGAGCAGTTCTTC. Its translation: CASSFLRESEQFF.

The CDR3 DNA follows: TGTGCCAGCAGTGCCCTAGGGCAGGGAATCAATTCACCCCTCCACTTT. Translated, it gives CASSALGQGINSPLHF. The gene calls are TRBV28 and TRBJ1-6; a possible D gene is TRBD1 (5 bases). Germline V gene sequence: CDR1 MDHEN, CDR2 SYDVKM. This CDR3 contains 16 residues. V was shortened by 5 bases and J by 7 bases, with 18 bases between the two germline ends.

V and J are TRBV27 and TRBJ1-1; D gene ambiguous. This CDR3 is 14 amino acids long. The V end lost 2 bases, the J end lost 5 bases, and 12 bases lay between the germline ends. Germline values: CDR1 MNHEY, CDR2 SMNVEV (reference sequence). CDR3 protein: CASSLARGETEAFF. The CDR3 nucleotides are TGTGCCAGCAGTTTAGCTCGGGGAGAGACTGAAGCTTTCTTT.

A few counts support this clonotype. The genes are TRBV11-3 and TRBJ2-2, with TRBD2 matching 7 bases. CDR3 size: 16 residues. After removal of 1 base from V and 5 bases from J, the junction contained 7 bases not matched to a gene. CDR1 is SGHNT and CDR2 is YENEEA in the germline V gene. Here the CDR3 reads CASSLGRSGVTGELFF. CDR3 nucleotides: TGTGCCAGCAGCTTAGGCCGGAGCGGGGTAACCGGGGAGCTGTTTTTT. Using reference TRBV11-3 and TRBJ2-2 for the parts outside the CDR3, the full variable domain is EAGVVQSPRYKIIEKKQPVAFWCNPISGHNTLYWYLQNLGQGPELLIRYENEEAVDDSQLPKDRFSAERLKGVDSTLKIQPAELGDSAVYLCASSLGRSGVTGELFFGEGSRLTVL.

The V call is TRBV7-9, the J call TRBJ1-1; no clear D gene. The CDR3 consists of 12 residues. CDR1 SEHNR and CDR2 FQNEAQ come from the germline V gene (reference sequence). The germline V and J ends were trimmed by 3 bases and 8 bases, with 10 bases remaining between them. The CDR3 DNA follows: TGTGCCAGCAGCTTGTTAGGGTTCGAAGCTTTCTTT. Its translation is CASSLLGFEAFF.

This clonotype was counted a few times. This sequence joins TRBV20-1 and TRBJ2-1; possible D gene TRBD2, 5 bases. In germline, CDR1 is DFQATT, CDR2 SNEGSKA (reference sequence). There are 15 residues in the CDR3. Between the trimmed V and J ends, which lost 4 bases and 7 bases, there was a span of 20 bases. The CDR3 reads CSATGVVKHGNEQFF. The CDR3 region has the DNA TGCAGTGCTACCGGGGTTGTGAAGCACGGGAATGAGCAGTTCTTC.

This clonotype was seen a handful of times. The chain carries TRBV20-1 and TRBJ1-2, with D perhaps matching TRBD1 (5 bases). Germline values: CDR1 DFQATT, CDR2 SNEGSKA (reference sequence). V dropped 5 bases and J dropped 2 bases, with 12 bases sitting between them. The CDR3 totals 13 residues. In nucleotides, the CDR3 is TGCAGTGCTCCCCCCCGGGACAACTATGGCTACACCTTC. As protein: CSAPPRDNYGYTF.

As concerns this clonotype: A read error may account for a junction end that differs from germline. The V and J genes are TRBV9 and TRBJ2-5; 7 nucleotides line up with TRBD2. CDR1 is SGDLS, CDR2 YYNGEE, per germline. The CDR3 spans 17 residues. The DNA of the CDR3 is TGTGCCAGTAGCGTAGCTATCGCTAGCGGCCCTCAAGAGACCCAGTACTTC. Its protein is CASSVAIASGPQETQYF.

The chain carries TRBV28 and TRBJ2-1, with 9 bases lining up with TRBD1. The CDR3 totals 14 residues. CDR1 is MDHEN and CDR2 is SYDVKM in the germline V gene. Trimming at V came to 5 bases and at J to 8 bases, leaving 7 bases not matched to a gene. Written as DNA, the CDR3 is TGTGCCAGCAGTAATGGACAGGGGTTCGATGAGCAGTTCTTC. Amino acid sequence: CASSNGQGFDEQFF.

This clonotype was counted between two and nine times. The chain uses TRBV28 and TRBJ2-5; 8 bases are shared with TRBD2. Germline trimming cut 4 bases from V and 4 bases from J; bases unmatched to any gene: 11. There are 16 residues in the CDR3. CDR1 is MDHEN and CDR2 is SYDVKM in the germline V gene. Written as DNA, the CDR3 is TGTGCCAGCAGTTCGCCGGGACTAGGAAGACCAGAGACCCAGTACTTC. Encoded protein: CASSSPGLGRPETQYF.

The rearrangement joins TRBV20-1 to TRBJ2-7; perhaps TRBD2 as D (6 bases). Germline loops: CDR1 DFQATT, CDR2 SNEGSKA (reference sequence). Trimming cost V 3 bases and J 2 bases, with 8 bases left between them. This CDR3 spans 12 amino acids. The CDR3 nucleotides are TGCAGTGCTAGTACTAGCCCCTACGAGCAGTACGTC. It yields the protein CSASTSPYEQYV.

Notes on this clonotype: Sequence at one end of the junction differs from germline and may be a read error. The J gene is TRBJ1-6, the V gene TRBV6-5; the D is unclear. This CDR3 has 16 residues. CDR1 and CDR2 from the germline V gene are MNHEY and SVGAGI. CDR3 protein: CASGYLTQCYNSPLHF. As DNA, the CDR3 is TGTGCCAGCGGTTACCTGACACAGTGCTATAATTCACCCCTCCACTTT.

The rearrangement uses TRBV5-1 and TRBJ1-1; D gene unclear. Between the trimmed V and J ends, which lost 0 bases and 6 bases, there was a span of 9 bases. The CDR3 spans 13 residues. Germline V gene data show CDR1 as SGHRS and CDR2 as YFSETQ. This CDR3 is CASSLARTAEAFF. In nucleotides, the CDR3 is TGCGCCAGCAGCTTGGCCCGGACTGCTGAAGCTTTCTTT.

The chain recombines TRBV28 with TRBJ2-1; TRBD1 agrees at 10 bases. The junction had 6 bases not matched to a gene; V was cut back by 4 bases and J by 3 bases. CDR1 and CDR2 (germline): MDHEN, SYDVKM. This CDR3 is built from 16 residues. In DNA form, the CDR3 reads TGTGCCAGCAGTTGGTCGGGACAGGGGATCTACAATGAGCAGTTCTTC. This translates into CASSWSGQGIYNEQFF. The full variable domain, rest sourced from reference TRBV28 and TRBJ2-1, is DVKVTQSSRYLVKRTGEKVFLECVQDMDHENMFWYRQDPGLGLRLIYFSYDVKMKEKGDIPEGYSVSREKKERFSLILESASTNQTSMYLCASSWSGQGIYNEQFFGPGTRLTVL.

This clonotype came up once. The rearrangement joins TRBV5-1 to TRBJ2-1; 10 bases are shared with TRBD2. Germline loops: CDR1 SGHRS, CDR2 YFSETQ. The CDR3 length is 18 residues. The trim removed 3 bases at V and 5 bases at J, leaving 14 bases unmatched. The CDR3 nucleotides are TGCGCCAGCAGCTCCCCCCAAGGGCTAGCGGGGGCTAACAATGAGCAGTTCTTC. Amino acids: CASSSPQGLAGANNEQFF.

This clonotype was seen at least ten times. V usage is TRBV7-2 and J usage is TRBJ2-7; D possibly matches TRBD1 or TRBD2 (6 bases each). The CDR3 extends over 15 amino acids. V shed 3 bases and J shed 3 bases, with 15 bases lying between them. Germline CDR1 reads SGHTA; CDR2 reads FQGNSA. The CDR3 loop is CASSFGGRGYYEQYV. In nucleotides, the CDR3 is TGTGCCAGCAGCTTTGGGGGGCGGGGTTACTACGAGCAGTACGTC.

This clonotype was counted between two and nine times. The J gene is TRBJ2-5, the V gene TRBV5-1; weak D call: TRBD2 (6 bases). Germline lookup yields CDR1 SGHRS and CDR2 YFSETQ. The CDR3 has 13 amino acids. V was cut by 9 bases and J by 5 bases, with 17 bases left in between. The CDR3 sequence: CATSRGLVETQYF. The CDR3 region has the DNA TGCGCCACGAGTCGGGGACTTGTGGAGACCCAGTACTTC.

The chain links TRBV29-1 to TRBJ2-1; TRBD1 matches 7 bases. V shed 6 bases, J shed 0 bases, and the junction held 5 bases outside the gene matches. The CDR3 has 14 amino acids. Germline V gene sequence: CDR1 SQVTM, CDR2 ANQGSEA. In DNA form, the CDR3 reads TGCAGCGTCCCCGACAGGGTCTCCTACAATGAGCAGTTCTTC. This gives the protein CSVPDRVSYNEQFF.

CDR3 sequence (DNA): TGCGCCAGCAGCTTGGGACTAGCGGGGGGGCTTGCAGATACGCAGTATTTT. It is translated as CASSLGLAGGLADTQYF. J is TRBJ2-3 and V is TRBV5-1; 14 bases align to TRBD2. Germline values: CDR1 SGHRS, CDR2 YFSETQ. V was clipped by 0 bases and J by 4 bases; unmatched bases: 4. This CDR3 contains 17 residues.

The chain couples TRBV20-1 to TRBJ2-3; no firm D call. The germline V and J ends were trimmed by 2 bases and 8 bases, with 8 bases remaining between them. Per germline, CDR1 DFQATT and CDR2 SNEGSKA (reference sequence). This CDR3 has 11 residues. The CDR3 nucleotides read TGCAGTGCTAGATCAGTGCCTACGCAGTATTTT. Amino acid sequence: CSARSVPTQYF.

J is TRBJ1-4 and V is TRBV20-1; TRBD1 might be the D (5 bases). Trimming shortened V by 3 bases and J by 7 bases, and 15 bases separated the two germline ends. The CDR3 length is 14 residues. The germline V gene encodes CDR1 DFQATT and CDR2 SNEGSKA (reference sequence). The CDR3 nucleotides read TGCAGTGCTAGGGACAAGGGAGGTAGTGAAAAACTGTTTTTT. Translated, it gives CSARDKGGSEKLFF.